This TCR beta chain was obtained from a study of blood T cells in healthy people across ages. Broader study findings: Higher naive T cell percentage went strongly together with higher TCR beta diversity.

V lost 3 bases and J lost 5; bases outside the gene matches: 3. This CDR3 contains 13 residues. This clonotype came up many times. Its antigen is not known. Sample-barcoded 5' priming and a J-beta primer mix drove a second PCR of roughly 7 to 11 cycles. MiXCR, applied by TCRdb to the 5' RACE reads, yields one record per CDR3 protein. The profile shows 700,000 to 900,000 distinct CDR3 sequences, roughly 24% of them singletons. Per sample, extraction of total RNA gave at least 5.5 micrograms in every case. The same specimen was also included in a second study, on T cells of mothers and their children. That paper notes: Mothers gave over 9 million TCR beta CDR3 reads each, and children 2.5 million to 3 million each.

The TCR sequence derives from a boy between 5 and 17 years old in good health. Sequenced material: blood. This chain connects TRBV12-3 or TRBV12-4 to TRBJ2-5; 7 nucleotides agree with TRBD1. CDR3 nucleotides: TGTGCCAGCAGTTTTGACAGGGTCGAGACCCAGTACTTC. As protein: CASSFDRVETQYF.